This TCR beta chain comes out of a study of blood T cell repertoires in COVID-19 (dated by TCRdb to 2018 to 2020). Looking at the study overall: Collaborator samples came from the United States, Italy and Spain and covered acute and convalescent phases of COVID-19. The sample metadata nearly always contained a de-identified subject ID, COVID-19 status, age in years and sex. Subjects who had been exposed to COVID-19, were actively infected with it, or had recovered from it provided the deeply sampled blood TCRbeta repertoires that made up the dataset. HLA class I and class II types, where available, came from metadata supplied by the sample provider rather than from assay-based typing. The repertoires were made available in a free public database intended to serve as a resource for research on the immune response to SARS-CoV-2. The prospective study material was composed of cDNA or gDNA derived from T cells, B-cell-depleted T cells, or PBMCs. Samples were obtained from the ongoing ImmuneRACE study (first 160 participants) and from 950 to 1,500 subjects provided by 6 global collaborators.

TCRbeta CDR3 regions were amplified from genomic DNA using the immunoSEQ Assay, a bias-controlled multiplex PCR. From the authors' description of their analysis: Within the assay, amplification of reference gene primers was used to estimate how many nucleated cells each sample contained. Sequence reads were collapsed and filtered to measure the absolute abundance of every unique TCRbeta CDR3 rearrangement. For each sample, productive Simpson clonality was calculated as the square root of Simpson's diversity index over productive rearrangements. TCRdb took over this immuneACCESS table, retaining in-frame rearrangements with V and J assigned. Such tables are incomplete; in checked studies, under half of the missing clones stem from an unresolved V gene, and the remainder is unexplained. The D gene and trimming were derived from the DNA, and the V and J assignments and clone size from that table. The sample table records approximately 140,000 clones; more than 75% of these occur just once. The leading ten clones occupy 15% of the sample.

Study-wide conclusions, independent of this receptor: The quantity of clinical and demographic metadata differed by source and by participant and was supplied without curation.

From the cysteine through the phenylalanine, the CDR3 covers 13 amino acids. The sequence is cut down to CDR3 DNA, 39 bases in frame from base 1. CDR1 and CDR2 are read off the germline V gene as SGHRS and YFSETQ. V loses 4 bases of germline sequence and J loses 1 base, and the interval between the two ends is 8 bases. As to this clone: Its antigen remains unidentified. No base qualities exist here, and no much larger clone lies one base off it.

Each collaborating institution followed its own protocols to collect whole blood in K2EDTA tubes. For TCRbeta analysis, collaborators shipped samples in one of three forms: frozen whole blood, isolated PBMCs, or DNA extracted from either of those sample types. This sequence uses TRBV5-1 and TRBJ2-5; the D gene remains uncertain. Sequenced sample: peripheral blood. The receptor comes from a human donor with acute or convalescent COVID-19. The donor label of this sample is uncertain. The CDR3 amino acid sequence is: CASSPVLQETQYF. The DNA sequence is TGCGCCAGCAGCCCGGTCCTCCAAGAGACCCAGTACTTC.